One and the same sample provided the 32 T cell receptor beta chains below, sequenced in a study of OX40 agonist ivuxolimab in advanced cancers. The method was immunoSEQ multiplex PCR; TCRdb's version includes in-frame clones alone and lacks a portion of them. Among 70,000 to 80,000 clones, more than 75% were seen once, and the ten largest hold roughly 0.77%. Sample: CD4+ or CD8+ T cells sorted from blood, taken in a trial of the OX40 agonist ivuxolimab. All receptors come from an adult with an advanced solid tumor such as melanoma, head and neck, liver or kidney cancer.

The V call is TRBV9, the J call TRBJ2-5; no clear D gene. This CDR3 is 15 amino acids long. Germline-derived CDR1 and CDR2 are SGDLS and YYNGEE. The ends were cut back, 0 bases at V and 2 bases at J, with 11 bases in the middle. The CDR3 sequence: CASSVVGFAQETQYF. The CDR3 DNA is TGTGCCAGCAGCGTAGTAGGCTTCGCTCAAGAGACCCAGTACTTC.

The V call is TRBV6-5, the J call TRBJ1-1, with D perhaps matching TRBD1 (5 bases). The ends were cut back, 6 bases at V and 2 bases at J, with 16 bases in the middle. The germline CDR1 and CDR2 sequences are MNHEY and SVGAGI. This CDR3 has 15 amino acids. CDR3 region: CASRRGGQGNTEAFF. The CDR3 DNA sequence: TGTGCCAGCAGACGGGGTGGGCAGGGAAACACTGAAGCTTTCTTT.

The rearrangement uses TRBV28 and TRBJ1-2; tentative D call: TRBD1 (6 bases). The CDR3 spans 12 residues. V lost 8 bases, J lost 5 bases, and 12 bases lay in between. Germline V lookup: CDR1 MDHEN, CDR2 SYDVKM. The CDR3 protein is CASRRQGYGYTF. CDR3 nucleotide sequence: TGTGCCAGCCGACGTCAGGGGTATGGCTACACCTTC.

This chain uses TRBV5-1 with TRBJ2-5; 8 bases are a match to TRBD1. Germline V gene sequence: CDR1 SGHRS, CDR2 YFSETQ. The CDR3 totals 15 residues. V was pared by 5 bases and J by 2 bases, with 8 bases of the junction left unmatched. CDR3 region: CASSSQGAWQETQYF. The CDR3 coding sequence is TGCGCCAGCAGTTCGCAGGGGGCTTGGCAAGAGACCCAGTACTTC.

V gene TRBV4-1 combines with J gene TRBJ2-7, with 7 nucleotides matching TRBD1. The CDR3 contains 13 residues. V was clipped by 4 bases and J by 5 bases; unmatched bases: 5. Germline CDR1 MGHRA, CDR2 YSYEKL. CDR3 region: CASSPTGDDEQYF. The CDR3 DNA reads as TGCGCCAGCAGCCCAACAGGGGATGACGAGCAGTACTTC.

This clone was picked up a small number of times. J is TRBJ1-2 and V is TRBV19; a possible D gene is TRBD1 (5 bases). CDR3 length equals 13 residues. Trimming left V 5 bases short and J 7 bases short, with 14 bases between. The germline V gene has CDR1 LNHDA and CDR2 SQIVND (reference sequence). The chain's CDR3 is CASSALTGGGYTF. As DNA, the CDR3 is TGTGCCAGTAGTGCCCTCACAGGAGGTGGCTACACCTTC.

The V and J genes are TRBV19 and TRBJ1-3; TRBD1 matches at 8 bases. Trimming cost V 6 bases and J 3 bases; bases outside gene matches: 10. The CDR3 contains 16 residues. Germline CDR1 LNHDA, CDR2 SQIVND (reference sequence). This CDR3 reads CASRLTLDRDGNTIYF. The CDR3 DNA reads TGTGCCAGTAGGCTGACTCTGGACAGGGATGGAAACACCATATATTTT.

This rearrangement joins TRBV7-2 to TRBJ2-7; 14 nucleotides agree with TRBD2. CDR1 and CDR2 from the germline V gene are SGHTA and FQGNSA. The CDR3 loop spans 15 amino acids. V lost 6 bases, J lost 4 bases, and 5 bases stayed unmatched. The CDR3 here is CASSRLAGGSYEQYF. CDR3 in DNA: TGTGCCAGCAGTCGACTAGCGGGGGGGTCGTACGAGCAGTACTTC. The whole variable domain, filled in from reference TRBV7-2 and TRBJ2-7, reads GAGVSQSPSNKVTEKGKDVELRCDPISGHTALYWYRQSLGQGLEFLIYFQGNSAPDKSGLPSDRFSAERTGGSVSTLTIQRTQQEDSAVYLCASSRLAGGSYEQYFGPGTRLTVT.

The chain has TRBV30 and TRBJ2-1; D tentatively reads TRBD1 or TRBD2 (6 bases each). This CDR3 contains 13 residues. Germline loops: CDR1 GTSNPN, CDR2 SVGIG (reference sequence). The CDR3 DNA reads as TGTGTCGGGGGAGACAGGACCTACAATGAGCAGTTCTTC. It specifies CVGGDRTYNEQFF.

The chain combines TRBV6-6 with TRBJ2-7; possible D gene TRBD2, 7 bases. Germline V gene sequence: CDR1 MNHNY, CDR2 SVGAGI (reference sequence). Trimming removed 10 bases from V and 5 bases from J, with 18 bases in between. The CDR3 contains 13 residues. As DNA, the CDR3 is TGTGCCACAGCGTTGGGGGGGCTCAACGAGCAGTACTTC. It specifies CATALGGLNEQYF.

The chain carries TRBV5-4 and TRBJ2-1; a possible D gene is TRBD2 (5 bases). The CDR3 sequence is 14 residues long. V was pared by 7 bases and J by 0 bases, with 11 bases between. Germline V gene data show CDR1 as SGHNT and CDR2 as YYREEE (reference sequence). DNA for the CDR3: TGTGCCAGCCACCCAGAGGGCTCCTACAATGAGCAGTTCTTC. This translates into CASHPEGSYNEQFF.

This clone was recorded a few times. The gene calls are TRBV5-6 and TRBJ2-5; D gene ambiguous. The V end lost 4 bases, the J end lost 3 bases, and 10 bases lay between the germline ends. Germline values: CDR1 SGHDT, CDR2 YYEEEE. The CDR3 is 13 amino acids. The CDR3 loop reads CASSAYNKETQYF. The CDR3 DNA sequence: TGTGCCAGCAGCGCATATAATAAAGAGACCCAGTACTTC.

V and J are TRBV30 and TRBJ2-3; 7 bases are shared with TRBD2. CDR1 and CDR2 (germline): GTSNPN, SVGIG (reference sequence). Trimming took 4 bases from V and 1 from J; bases not matched to a gene: 8. The CDR3 loop spans 15 amino acids. CDR3 protein: CAWIGEGSGTDTQYF. The CDR3 nucleotides are TGTGCCTGGATCGGGGAGGGGTCGGGCACAGATACGCAGTATTTT.

V and J are TRBV11-2 and TRBJ1-3; D is unclear. Between the trimmed V and J ends, which lost 3 bases and 3 bases, there was a span of 3 bases. The CDR3 runs to 12 residues. CDR1 and CDR2 from the germline V gene are SGHAT and FQNNGV. The CDR3 loop reads CASSFNGNTIYF. The DNA of the CDR3 is TGTGCCAGCAGCTTTAATGGAAACACCATATATTTT.

The chain is built from TRBV11-3 and TRBJ1-1, with D hard to call. The CDR3 length is 13 residues. Germline lookup yields CDR1 SGHNT and CDR2 YENEEA. Trimming cost V 3 bases and J 2 bases, with 7 bases left between them. CDR3 nucleotides: TGTGCCAGCAGCTTGGAGACCAACACTGAAGCTTTCTTT. Protein product: CASSLETNTEAFF.

This chain connects TRBV18 to TRBJ2-7; no firm D call. CDR1 and CDR2 from the germline V gene are KGHSH and LQKENI. Trimming cost V 2 bases and J 5 bases, with 7 bases left between them. CDR3 length: 12 amino acids. CDR3 in DNA: TGTGCCAGCTCACCAGAGTTTAACGAGCAGTACTTC. Its protein is CASSPEFNEQYF.

Comments on this clone: The junction departs from the called germline gene at one end, perhaps through a read error. V gene TRBV5-8 combines with J gene TRBJ1-3, with 7 bases aligning to TRBD1. CDR3 length: 17 residues. Germline V CDR1 and CDR2: SGHTS, YDEGEE. CDR3 in amino acids: CASSPWGRQGPGNAIYF. The CDR3 nucleotides are TGTGCCAGCAGCCCTTGGGGGAGACAGGGACCCGGAAACGCCATATATTTT. The full variable domain, with the rest looked up from reference TRBV5-8 and TRBJ1-3, is EAGVTQSPTHLIKTRGQQATLRCSPISGHTSVYWYQQALGLGLQFLLWYDEGEERNRGNFPPRFSGRQFPNYSSELNVNALELEDSALYLCASSPWGRQGPGNAIYFGEGSWLTVV.

The chain has TRBV18 and TRBJ2-1; tentatively, D is TRBD2 (5 bases). Between the trimmed V and J ends, which lost 2 bases and 1 base, there was a span of 9 bases. Germline V gene lookup returns CDR1 KGHSH and CDR2 LQKENI. There are 15 residues in the CDR3. The CDR3 protein is CASSPEGLSYNEQFF. The CDR3 nucleotides are TGTGCCAGCTCACCAGAGGGTCTTTCCTACAATGAGCAGTTCTTC.

This clone appeared a few times. The chain links TRBV6-1 to TRBJ2-7, with TRBD2 matching 8 bases. From germline, CDR1 is MNHNS and CDR2 SASEGT. The CDR3 is made up of 15 amino acids. With V trimmed by 0 bases and J by 12 bases, 13 bases remained unmatched. The CDR3 here is CASSEAAGLGLRAYF. The CDR3 nucleotides read TGTGCCAGCAGTGAAGCGGCGGGACTAGGCCTGAGGGCGTACTTC.

The chain joins TRBV10-2 to TRBJ2-1, with a tentative D call TRBD1 (6 bases). V dropped 1 base and J dropped 4 bases, with 23 bases sitting between them. The length of the CDR3 is 19 residues. Germline V CDR1 and CDR2: WSHSY, SAAADI. This chain's CDR3 is CASSEWGHLSVGSYNEQFF. The CDR3 DNA reads as TGCGCCAGCAGTGAGTGGGGACACCTTAGCGTAGGGTCATACAATGAGCAGTTCTTC.

This rearrangement joins TRBV30 to TRBJ1-3; D is possibly TRBD1 (5 bases). Between the trimmed V and J ends, which lost 3 bases and 0 bases, there was a span of 15 bases. The CDR3 spans 16 residues. CDR1 and CDR2 (germline): GTSNPN, SVGIG (reference sequence). CDR3 nucleotides: TGTGCCTGGAGAGAAGGGACGTTGAACTCTGGAAACACCATATATTTT. This encodes CAWREGTLNSGNTIYF.

The V and J genes are TRBV10-3 and TRBJ1-1; D not resolved. Trimming took off 7 bases at V and 2 bases at J, with 14 bases between the two ends. The CDR3 length is 14 residues. Germline V gene sequence: CDR1 ENHRY, CDR2 SYGVKD. The chain's CDR3 is CAITGGEINTEAFF. Written as DNA, the CDR3 is TGTGCCATCACCGGCGGAGAAATAAACACTGAAGCTTTCTTT.

This chain uses TRBV5-6 with TRBJ1-2; D uncertain. Trimming shortened V by 6 bases and J by 4 bases, and 19 bases separated the two germline ends. This CDR3 has 15 residues. Germline V lookup: CDR1 SGHDT, CDR2 YYEEEE. This CDR3 reads CASNLASAGRYGYTF. As DNA, the CDR3 is TGTGCCAGCAACTTAGCCTCGGCCGGCCGCTATGGCTACACCTTC.

This clone has only one observation. CDR3 DNA sequence: TGTGCCAGCAGCGAGACAGGGTTCTCCTACAATGAGCAGTTCTTC. It specifies CASSETGFSYNEQFF. The chain links TRBV9 to TRBJ2-1, with TRBD1 identical over 7 bases. Germline CDR1 SGDLS, CDR2 YYNGEE. V trimming: 3 bases; J trimming: 0 bases; junction bases outside the gene matches: 3. The CDR3 extends over 15 amino acids.

This clone appeared a few times. The chain has TRBV11-3 and TRBJ2-1; 13 bases fit TRBD2. Germline V CDR1 and CDR2: SGHNT, YENEEA. Trimming took 5 bases from V and 2 from J; bases not matched to a gene: 0. CDR3 length: 15 residues. The CDR3 loop reads CASSGTSGAYNEQFF. CDR3 bases: TGTGCCAGCAGCGGGACTAGCGGGGCCTACAATGAGCAGTTCTTC.

The chain has TRBV30 and TRBJ2-3; TRBD1 matches 10 bases. The CDR3 consists of 14 residues. Germline loops: CDR1 GTSNPN, CDR2 SVGIG (reference sequence). Germline trimming cut 8 bases from V and 4 bases from J; bases unmatched to any gene: 9. For the CDR3, the DNA is TGTGCCGGGTCCCCGGGACAGGGGCCAGATACGCAGTATTTT. The encoded protein is CAGSPGQGPDTQYF.

The chain carries TRBV5-6 and TRBJ2-2; 14 bases map to TRBD2. The V segment lost 3 bases and the J segment 5 bases; nucleotides outside the gene matches: 6. Germline V lookup: CDR1 SGHDT, CDR2 YYEEEE. The CDR3 has 17 amino acids. CDR3 nucleotides: TGTGCCAGCAGCTCCGGGACTAGCGGGAGTGTGACCGGGGAGCTGTTTTTT. It codes for CASSSGTSGSVTGELFF.

Concerning this clone: Other nucleotide sequences in the sample specify the same CDR3. The V gene is TRBV7-2, the J gene TRBJ1-2, with 10 bases identical to TRBD1. With V trimmed by 1 base and J by 7 bases, 3 bases remained unmatched. The CDR3 covers 14 residues. Germline loops: CDR1 SGHTA, CDR2 FQGNSA. The CDR3 DNA follows: TGTGCCAGCAGCTTAGGAGGGACAGGGGTTGGCTACACCTTC. It yields the protein CASSLGGTGVGYTF.

The J gene is TRBJ2-1, the V gene TRBV6-4; 12 bases line up with TRBD2. The CDR3 runs to 15 residues. From germline, CDR1 is MRHNA and CDR2 SNTAGT. J lost 5 bases, V lost 5 bases, and 4 bases had no gene match. The CDR3, as DNA: TGTGCCAGCAGTCGGACTAGCGGGAATGACAATGAGCAGTTCTTC. Its translation is CASSRTSGNDNEQFF.

The V and J genes are TRBV7-7 and TRBJ2-3; 8 positions agree with TRBD2. With 5 bases clipped from V and 5 bases from J, the junction kept 9 bases outside the gene matches. The CDR3 loop spans 15 amino acids. From germline, CDR1 is SSHAT and CDR2 FNYEAQ (reference sequence). CDR3 in DNA: TGTGCCAGCAGCCGGACTAGCACAAGGGTAGATACGCAGTATTTT. Translating gives CASSRTSTRVDTQYF. Full variable domain (remainder filled in from reference TRBV7-7 and TRBJ2-3): GAGVSQSPRYKVTKRGQDVTLRCDPISSHATLYWYQQALGQGPEFLTYFNYEAQPDKSGLPSDRFSAERPEGSISTLTIQRTEQRDSAMYRCASSRTSTRVDTQYFGPGTRLTVL.

The CDR3 sequence is CASSEVRGLSNYGYTF. The CDR3 DNA follows: TGTGCCAGCAGTGAAGTGAGAGGGCTTTCTAACTATGGCTACACCTTC. This chain uses TRBV6-1 with TRBJ1-2; no clear D. The V end was cut by 1 base, the J end by 0 bases, with 12 bases between. The CDR3 has 16 residues. Germline V gene data show CDR1 as MNHNS and CDR2 as SASEGT.

The chain couples TRBV5-1 to TRBJ2-3; 7 nucleotides line up with TRBD2. The germline V gene has CDR1 SGHRS and CDR2 YFSETQ. There are 18 residues in the CDR3. The V gene end was trimmed by 8 bases and the J gene end by 1 base; junction bases not matched to a gene: 19. CDR3 amino acids: CARVNGLAAAMGTDTQYF. In DNA form, the CDR3 reads TGCGCCAGGGTAAACGGTCTAGCGGCAGCCATGGGCACAGATACGCAGTATTTT.